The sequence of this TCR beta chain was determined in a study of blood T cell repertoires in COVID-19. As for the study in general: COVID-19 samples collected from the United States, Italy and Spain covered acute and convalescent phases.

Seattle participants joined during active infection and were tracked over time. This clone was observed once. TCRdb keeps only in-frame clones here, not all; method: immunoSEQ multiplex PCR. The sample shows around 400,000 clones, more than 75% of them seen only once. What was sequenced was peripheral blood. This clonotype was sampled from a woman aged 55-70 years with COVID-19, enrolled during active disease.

CDR3 sequence reads: CATSKGPGLASWEQYF. The CDR3 DNA follows: TGTGCCACCAGCAAGGGACCGGGACTAGCATCTTGGGAGCAGTACTTC. V gene TRBV15 combines with J gene TRBJ2-7; 9 nucleotides line up with TRBD2. The germline V gene has CDR1 LNHNV and CDR2 YYDKDF (reference sequence). Unmatched junction bases numbered 14, after V lost 4 bases and J lost 7 bases. The CDR3 is 16 amino acids.